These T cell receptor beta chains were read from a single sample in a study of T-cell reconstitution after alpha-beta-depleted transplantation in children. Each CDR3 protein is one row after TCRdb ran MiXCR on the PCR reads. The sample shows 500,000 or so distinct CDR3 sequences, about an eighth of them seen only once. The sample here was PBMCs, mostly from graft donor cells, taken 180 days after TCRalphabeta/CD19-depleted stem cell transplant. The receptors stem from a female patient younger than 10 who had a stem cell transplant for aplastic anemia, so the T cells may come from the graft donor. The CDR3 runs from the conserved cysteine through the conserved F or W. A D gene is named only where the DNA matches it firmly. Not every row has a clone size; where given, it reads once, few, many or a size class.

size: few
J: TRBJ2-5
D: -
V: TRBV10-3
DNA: TGTGCCATCAGACGGGGGGCGGGTGGCGAAGAGACCCAGTACTTC
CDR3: CAIRRGAGGEETQYF

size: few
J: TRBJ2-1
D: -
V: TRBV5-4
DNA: TGTGCCAGCAGCCCGGACTATTCCTACAATGAGCAGTTCTTC
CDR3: CASSPDYSYNEQFF

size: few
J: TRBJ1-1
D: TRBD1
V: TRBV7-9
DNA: TGTGCCAGCAGCCCACCAGGGGGCAAAGCTTTCTTT
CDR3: CASSPPGGKAFF

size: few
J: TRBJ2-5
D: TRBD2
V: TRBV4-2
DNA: TGTGCCAGCAGCCAGGGACTACTTTATAATTCCCAAGAGACCCAGTACTTC
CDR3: CASSQGLLYNSQETQYF

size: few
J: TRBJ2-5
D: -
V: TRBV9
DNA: TGTGCCAGCAGCGTCGGCCAGGGCTGGCTTGGGACCCAGTACTTC
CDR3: CASSVGQGWLGTQYF

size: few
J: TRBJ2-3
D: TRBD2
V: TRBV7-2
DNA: TGTGCCAGCAGCTTAAGGCCTAGCGGGAGCGGGGATACGCAGTATTTT
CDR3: CASSLRPSGSGDTQYF

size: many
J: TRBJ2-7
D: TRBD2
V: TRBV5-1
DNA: TGCGCCAGCAGCTTGAGCGGGAGTGACTACGAGCAGTACTTC
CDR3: CASSLSGSDYEQYF

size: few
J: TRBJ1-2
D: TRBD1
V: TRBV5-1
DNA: TGCGCCAGCAGAACGACAGGGGGCGGGGGCTATGGCTACACCTTC
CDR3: CASRTTGGGGYGYTF

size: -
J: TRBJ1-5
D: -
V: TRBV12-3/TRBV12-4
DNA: TGTGCCAGCAGTTTTCAGGGGCGGCAGCCCCAGCATTTT
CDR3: CASSFQGRQPQHF

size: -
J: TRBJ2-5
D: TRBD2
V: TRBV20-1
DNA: TGCAGTTCGATGGAGCGGGGTGGGCCCTTAGAGACCCAGTACTTC
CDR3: CSSMERGGPLETQYF

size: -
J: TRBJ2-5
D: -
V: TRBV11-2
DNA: TGTGCCAGCAGCTTAGTCCGATTGTCGGGGGAGCCCCTGGGGACCCAGTACTTC
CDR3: CASSLVRLSGEPLGTQYF

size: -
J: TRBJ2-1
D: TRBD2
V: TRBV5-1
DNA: TGCGCCAGCAGCTTACCTCTGACTAGCGGAGGCTACAATGAGCAGTTCTTC
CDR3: CASSLPLTSGGYNEQFF

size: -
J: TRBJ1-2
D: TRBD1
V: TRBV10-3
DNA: TGTGCCATCAGTGCAGGGGGCTTGGGGTATGGCTACACCTTC
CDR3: CAISAGGLGYGYTF

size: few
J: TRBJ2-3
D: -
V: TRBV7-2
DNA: TGTGCCAGCAGCGGTAGATCACCCACAGATACGCAGTATTTT
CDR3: CASSGRSPTDTQYF

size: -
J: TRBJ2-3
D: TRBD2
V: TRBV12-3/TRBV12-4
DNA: TGTGCCAGCAGTTGGAGGCGGGAGGTAGTGGTACCAATAGGGTATTTT
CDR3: CASSWRREVVVPIGYF

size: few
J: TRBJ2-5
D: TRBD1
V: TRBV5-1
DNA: TGCGCCAGCAGCCCCCGGGACAGGGATCAAGAGACCCAGTACTTC
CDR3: CASSPRDRDQETQYF

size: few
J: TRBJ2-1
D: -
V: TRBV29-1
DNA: TGCAGCGTTGAGAATTGGGACTTTTACAATGAGCAGTTCTTC
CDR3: CSVENWDFYNEQFF

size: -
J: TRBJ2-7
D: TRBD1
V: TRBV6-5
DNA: TGTGCCAGCAGTTACCTGGACAGGGGGCGCCACGAGCAGTACTTC
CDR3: CASSYLDRGRHEQYF

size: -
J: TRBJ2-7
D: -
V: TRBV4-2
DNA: TGTGCCAGCACACTACAGGGTAACCACGAGCAGTACTTC
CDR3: CASTLQGNHEQYF

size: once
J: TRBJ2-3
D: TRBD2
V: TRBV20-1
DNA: TGCAGTGCTAGAGCCTATGGCGGGAGGCCACCAGATACGCAGTATTTT
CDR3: CSARAYGGRPPDTQYF